The 2 T cell receptor beta chains reported below all come from one sample, sequenced in a study of Tregs in tolerant kidney transplant recipients (dated by TCRdb to between 2017 and 2020). Library construction relied on the immunoSEQ multiplex PCR assay. The immuneACCESS repertoire file appears here via TCRdb, limited to in-frame rearrangements. These files lack a portion of the clones; in checked studies, under half of the deficit traces to unresolved V genes, and the cause of the others is not known. For this sample there are around 61,000 clones; about four fifths appear just once. The ten largest clones capture around 5.2% of the sample. Sequencing was carried out using CD4+ T cells from blood. The receptors derive from a human donor in good health.

V gene TRBV29-1 combines with J gene TRBJ1-4, with 12 nucleotides matching TRBD1. The germline V gene encodes CDR1 SQVTM and CDR2 ANQGSEA. J lost 7 bases, V lost 6 bases, and 6 bases had no gene match. The CDR3 contains 14 residues. The CDR3 here is CSVGTGGASEKLFF. The CDR3 region has the DNA TGCAGCGTGGGGACAGGGGGCGCATCTGAAAAACTGTTTTTT.

CDR3 loop: CASSEALVATPGANVLTF. The CDR3 nucleotides are TGTGCCAGCAGTGAAGCGCTGGTCGCGACCCCTGGGGCCAACGTCCTGACTTTC. V gene TRBV6-1 combines with J gene TRBJ2-6; D remains ambiguous. Germline assignment: CDR1 MNHNS and CDR2 SASEGT. V was pared by 0 bases and J by 2 bases, with 14 bases between. This CDR3 has 18 amino acids.